A single sample is the source of the 20 T cell receptor beta chains below, sequenced in a study of control samples from healthy donors and cancer patients. Profiled with immunoSEQ multiplex PCR; TCRdb holds only in-frame clones, not every one. This sample has some 39,000 clones, with over 70% found just once. The sequencing sample was made of PBMCs. These receptors were collected from a woman aged 55-69 years with lung cancer.

The V call is TRBV30, the J call TRBJ1-2, with 8 bases matching TRBD1. The trim removed 2 bases at V and 4 bases at J, leaving 6 bases unmatched. Germline lookup yields CDR1 GTSNPN and CDR2 SVGIG (reference sequence). The CDR3 has 14 amino acids. The CDR3 reads CAWSISGTGYGYTF. CDR3 DNA sequence: TGTGCCTGGAGTATATCCGGGACAGGCTATGGCTACACCTTC.

The chain employs TRBV19 and TRBJ2-7, with D unresolved. CDR3 length: 15 amino acids. The germline CDR1 and CDR2 sequences are LNHDA and SQIVND (reference sequence). V was clipped by 3 bases and J by 1 base, with 13 bases between them. CDR3 sequence (DNA): TGTGCCAGTAGTATTAAAGGAGAGTGGTCCTACGAGCAGTACTTC. This codes for CASSIKGEWSYEQYF.

The chain couples TRBV4-3 to TRBJ2-5; 7 nucleotides agree with TRBD1. Per germline, CDR1 LGHNA and CDR2 YSLEER. This CDR3 spans 17 amino acids. Unmatched junction bases numbered 12, after V lost 3 bases and J lost 2 bases. The CDR3 DNA reads as TGCGCCAGCAGCCAGGGCACCCCGGGACAGATTCAAGAGACCCAGTACTTC. This sequence encodes CASSQGTPGQIQETQYF.

This clone has a single count. The chain carries TRBV6-5 and TRBJ2-3, with D possibly matching TRBD1 (6 bases). The germline V gene has CDR1 MNHEY and CDR2 SVGAGI. The CDR3 has 12 residues. Trimming cost V 6 bases and J 9 bases, with 13 bases left between them. The CDR3 loop is CASRGDTWTQYF. The CDR3 DNA reads TGTGCCAGCAGGGGGGACACCTGGACGCAGTATTTT.

The chain uses TRBV6-1 and TRBJ2-3; TRBD2 aligns across 15 bases. The ends lost 0 bases at V and 4 bases at J; junction bases unmatched: 8. Per germline, CDR1 MNHNS and CDR2 SASEGT. CDR3 length: 19 amino acids. CDR3 coding DNA: TGTGCCAGCAGTGAAGCGCTTACTGGACTAGCGGGAGGGCCAGATACGCAGTATTTT. Translated, it gives CASSEALTGLAGGPDTQYF.

CDR3: CASNAQQGPGTQYF. The CDR3 DNA follows: TGTGCCAGCAACGCTCAACAGGGCCCAGGTACGCAGTATTTT. The chain is built from TRBV7-9 and TRBJ2-3; maybe TRBD1 (6 bases). This CDR3 region has 14 residues. The V end lost 7 bases, the J end lost 8 bases, and 19 bases lay between the germline ends. The germline gives CDR1 SEHNR, CDR2 FQNEAQ (reference sequence).

This rearrangement joins TRBV5-5 to TRBJ1-2; 8 bases are shared with TRBD1. Looked up from germline, CDR1 is SGHKS and CDR2 is YYEKEE (reference sequence). This CDR3 is built from 16 residues. V shed 0 bases and J 4 bases; nucleotides not matched to a gene: 8. The CDR3 bases are TGTGCCAGCAGCTTGGGAAACAGGGGGACCCTCTATGGCTACACCTTC. It yields the protein CASSLGNRGTLYGYTF.

This chain joins TRBV9 and TRBJ1-2, with no clear D. Per germline, CDR1 SGDLS and CDR2 YYNGEE. V lost 7 bases, J lost 1 base, and 11 bases lay in between. The CDR3 runs to 13 residues. For the CDR3, the DNA is TGTGCCAGCGGGTACGGTGATAACTATGGCTACACCTTC. This encodes CASGYGDNYGYTF.

The CDR3 protein is CASSYSSGGYTF. CDR3 bases: TGTGCCAGCAGTTACTCGAGTGGTGGCTACACCTTC. This chain connects TRBV6-6 to TRBJ1-2; D remains ambiguous. The CDR3 spans 12 residues. Trimming removed 0 bases at V and 7 bases at J, with 6 bases between. Germline values: CDR1 MNHNY, CDR2 SVGAGI (reference sequence).

The chain couples TRBV4-3 to TRBJ2-7; 9 bases fit TRBD1. CDR3 length: 13 residues. V gave up 3 bases and J gave up 5 bases; unmatched junction bases: 2. Germline CDR1 LGHNA, CDR2 YSLEER. In DNA form, the CDR3 reads TGCGCCAGCAGCCAGAGGACAGGGGACGAGCAGTACTTC. Translating gives CASSQRTGDEQYF.

This clone is labeled as medium-sized. The gene calls are TRBV2 and TRBJ2-1, with D tentatively TRBD2 (6 bases). V was pared by 7 bases and J by 6 bases, with 16 bases between. This CDR3 is 14 amino acids long. Per germline, CDR1 SNHLY and CDR2 FYNNEI. Written as DNA, the CDR3 is TGTGCCAGCATGCCCGCCGTGGGACTCAATGAGCAGTTCTTC. Translation: CASMPAVGLNEQFF.

This clone was seen a handful of times. This sequence joins TRBV7-9 and TRBJ2-3, with 11 bases lining up with TRBD2. Unmatched junction bases numbered 6, after V lost 3 bases and J lost 4 bases. Germline V CDR1 and CDR2: SEHNR, FQNEAQ (reference sequence). The CDR3 runs 16 residues. CDR3 in DNA: TGTGCCAGCAGCTTTACGACTAGCGGGGTTGCAGATACGCAGTATTTT. Translating gives CASSFTTSGVADTQYF.

Comments on this clone: At the DNA level, this CDR3 is encoded by other sequences in the same sample as well. V usage is TRBV27 and J usage is TRBJ2-5; D call uncertain. The ends were cut back, 3 bases at V and 2 bases at J, with 4 bases in the middle. Germline V gene sequence: CDR1 MNHEY, CDR2 SMNVEV (reference sequence). The CDR3 consists of 12 residues. The CDR3 DNA is TGTGCCAGCAGTTTGGATCAAGAGACCCAGTACTTC. Its protein is CASSLDQETQYF.

J is TRBJ1-2 and V is TRBV12-3 or TRBV12-4; D is unresolved. V lost 1 base and J 2 bases, leaving 5 bases between the germline ends. The CDR3 totals 13 residues. CDR3 loop: CASSLGGNYGYTF. CDR3 DNA sequence: TGTGCCAGCAGTTTAGGGGGAAACTATGGCTACACCTTC.

The V and J genes are TRBV5-8 and TRBJ2-7, with D tentatively TRBD1 (7 bases). CDR3 size: 15 residues. The germline CDR1 and CDR2 sequences are SGHTS and YDEGEE. Between the trimmed V and J ends, which lost 0 bases and 1 base, there was a span of 11 bases. DNA for the CDR3: TGTGCCAGCAGCTTGGGGCGGGACAGTTCCTACGAGCAGTACTTC. Protein: CASSLGRDSSYEQYF.

The chain couples TRBV19 to TRBJ2-1; D unclear. The CDR3 is 11 amino acids. V dropped 10 bases and J dropped 10 bases, with 14 bases sitting between them. CDR1 and CDR2 (germline): LNHDA, SQIVND (reference sequence). CDR3 region: CAIGSDSEQFF. The DNA of the CDR3 is TGTGCCATAGGATCCGACTCGGAGCAGTTCTTC.

Written as DNA, the CDR3 is TGTGCCAGCAGCATATTTCCGGGGACTGAAGCTTTCTTT. Translated, it gives CASSIFPGTEAFF. The rearrangement uses TRBV7-3 and TRBJ1-1; D is unclear. The germline V and J ends were trimmed by 5 bases and 5 bases, with 12 bases remaining between them. This CDR3 contains 13 residues. Germline loops: CDR1 SGHTA, CDR2 FQGTGA.

The CDR3 region is CAWSPATNEKLFF. In nucleotides, the CDR3 is TGTGCCTGGAGTCCCGCAACTAATGAAAAACTGTTTTTT. This chain joins TRBV30 and TRBJ1-4, with D unclear. From germline, CDR1 is GTSNPN and CDR2 SVGIG (reference sequence). There are 13 residues in the CDR3. V was trimmed by 2 bases and J by 0 bases, leaving 4 bases between them.

V gene TRBV18 combines with J gene TRBJ1-2, with D maybe TRBD1 (6 bases). This CDR3 has 15 amino acids. V lost 3 bases, J lost 8 bases, and 19 bases lay in between. Per germline, CDR1 KGHSH and CDR2 LQKENI. The CDR3: CASSPPGSRGWGYTF. The DNA of the CDR3 is TGTGCCAGCTCACCCCCCGGTTCCAGGGGTTGGGGCTACACCTTC.

The chain joins TRBV5-4 to TRBJ2-3; the D is unclear. The length of the CDR3 is 12 residues. Germline V gene data show CDR1 as SGHNT and CDR2 as YYREEE (reference sequence). V gave up 1 base and J gave up 2 bases, with 2 bases separating them. CDR3 coding DNA: TGTGCCAGCAGCTTGAACACAGATACGCAGTATTTT. The encoded protein is CASSLNTDTQYF. The full variable domain, its missing parts supplied by reference TRBV5-4 and TRBJ2-3, is ETGVTQSPTHLIKTRGQQVTLRCSSQSGHNTVSWYQQALGQGPQFIFQYYREEENGRGNFPPRFSGLQFPNYSSELNVNALELDDSALYLCASSLNTDTQYFGPGTRLTVL.